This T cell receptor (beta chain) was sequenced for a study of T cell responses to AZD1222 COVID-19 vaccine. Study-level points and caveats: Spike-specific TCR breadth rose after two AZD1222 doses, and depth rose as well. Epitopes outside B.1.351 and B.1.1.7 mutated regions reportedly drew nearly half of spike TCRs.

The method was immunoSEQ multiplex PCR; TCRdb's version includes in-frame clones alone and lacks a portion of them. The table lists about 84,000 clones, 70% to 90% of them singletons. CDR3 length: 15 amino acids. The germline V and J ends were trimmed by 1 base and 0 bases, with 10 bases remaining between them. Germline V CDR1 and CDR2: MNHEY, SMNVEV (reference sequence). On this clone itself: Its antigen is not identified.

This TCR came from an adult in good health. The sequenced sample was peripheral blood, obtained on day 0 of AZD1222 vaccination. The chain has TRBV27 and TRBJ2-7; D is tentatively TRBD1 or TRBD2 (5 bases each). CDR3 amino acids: CASSLFAGTSYEQYF. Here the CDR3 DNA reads TGTGCCAGCAGTTTATTTGCAGGGACCTCCTACGAGCAGTACTTC.